This T cell receptor (beta chain) appears in the sequencing data of a study of T cell responses to AZD1222 COVID-19 vaccine. Trimming cost V 6 bases and J 7 bases; bases outside gene matches: 14. The CDR3 length is 16 residues. The V gene's germline CDR1 is MNHEY and CDR2 SVGEGT. Here immunoSEQ multiplex PCR was the method, and the copy in TCRdb shows in-frame clones only, minus some. In the table there are 100,000 to 150,000 clones, 85% to 95% of which are singletons. The TCR sequence derives from an adult in good health. Sample: peripheral blood, taken on day 0 of AZD1222 vaccination. The J gene is TRBJ2-1, the V gene TRBV6-2 or TRBV6-3; 8 nucleotides line up with TRBD2. CDR3 in amino acids: CASSFIGLAGYNEQFF. The CDR3 DNA reads TGTGCCAGCAGCTTTATCGGGCTAGCGGGTTATAATGAGCAGTTCTTC.